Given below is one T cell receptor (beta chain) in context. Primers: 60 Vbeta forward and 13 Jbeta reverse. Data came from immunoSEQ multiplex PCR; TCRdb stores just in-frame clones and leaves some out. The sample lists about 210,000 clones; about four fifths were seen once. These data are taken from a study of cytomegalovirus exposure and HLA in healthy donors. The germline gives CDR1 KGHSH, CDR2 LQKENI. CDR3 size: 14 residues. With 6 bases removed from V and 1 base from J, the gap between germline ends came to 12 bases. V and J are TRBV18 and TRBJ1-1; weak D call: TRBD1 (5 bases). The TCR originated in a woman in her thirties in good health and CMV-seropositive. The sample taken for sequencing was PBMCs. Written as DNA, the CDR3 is TGTGCCAGCTCGCGCCTCACAGGGAACACTGAAGCTTTCTTT. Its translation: CASSRLTGNTEAFF.